This TCR beta chain originates from a study of T-cell reconstitution after alpha-beta-depleted transplantation in children (dated by TCRdb to about 2016). As for the study more broadly: Using TCR repertoire profiling, the study followed T-cell immune reconstitution in a quantitative way in children after TCRalphabeta/CD19-depleted allogeneic hematopoietic cell transplantation.

The treatment or condition tag for this specimen amounts to: allogeneic hematopoietic cell transplantation with graft depleted of TCRalphabeta T cells and CD19 B cells. The children who served as transplant recipients had been given grafts of TCRalphabeta/CD19-depleted allogeneic hematopoietic cells. Results the study describes overall, beyond this receptor: In some patients, the high TCRbeta diversity seen at day 60 was put down to recipient T cells and intrathymic progenitors that had survived conditioning. Over the following months the frequencies of hyperexpanded clones went down, and after one year T-cell counts and TCRbeta diversity were mostly credited to newly produced T cells. The apparently early alphabetaT-cell count recovery about two months after transplant was reportedly dependent on only several hundred rapidly expanded clones derived from non-depleted graft cells.

Library prep was done by PCR. Sequenced on an Illumina HiSeq 2500. Molecular barcoding was employed in the preparation of TCR libraries, with unique molecular identifiers being used to normalize TCRbeta repertoire quantification. TCRdb itself trimmed the public reads at Q25 with fastp, ran MiXCR and retained productive beta chains. Rows with one shared CDR3 protein collapse into an entry with the most common genes and DNA. This sample comprises hundreds of thousands of distinct CDR3 sequences, over 10% of them detected only once. The ten largest clones represent around 2.2% of the sample. This clonotype was detected a few times. It lacks a known antigen. Nothing much larger sits one base from this clone, and base qualities are not available. Including the terminal cysteine and phenylalanine, the CDR3 comprises 16 residues. Only CDR3 DNA remains: 48 bases, in frame from the first base. According to the germline V gene, CDR1 reads SGHRS and CDR2 reads YFSETQ. V and J lose 4 bases and 0 bases, and a span of 11 bases separates them.

This sample comprised PBMCs, mostly from graft donor cells, obtained 360 days after TCRalphabeta/CD19-depleted stem cell transplant. The chain couples TRBV5-1 to TRBJ2-6; too little of a D gene remains to name it. The receptor's source is a male patient younger than 18 who had a stem cell transplant for acute myeloid leukemia, so the T cells may come from the graft donor. The DNA sequence reads TGCGCCAGCAGCCCCGAGGCTTCCTCTGGGGCCAACGTCCTGACTTTC. Protein translation: CASSPEASSGANVLTF.